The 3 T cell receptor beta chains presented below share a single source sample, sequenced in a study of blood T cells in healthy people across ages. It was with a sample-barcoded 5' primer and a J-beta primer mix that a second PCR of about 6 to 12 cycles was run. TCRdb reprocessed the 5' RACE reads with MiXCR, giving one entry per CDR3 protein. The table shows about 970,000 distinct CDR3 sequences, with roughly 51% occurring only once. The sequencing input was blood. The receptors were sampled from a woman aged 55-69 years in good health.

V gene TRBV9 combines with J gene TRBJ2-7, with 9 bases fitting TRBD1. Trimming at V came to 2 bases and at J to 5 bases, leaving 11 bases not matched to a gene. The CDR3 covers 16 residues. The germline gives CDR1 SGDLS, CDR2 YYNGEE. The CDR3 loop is CASSVGSQGARDEQYF. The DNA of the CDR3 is TGTGCCAGCAGCGTCGGATCACAGGGGGCGAGGGACGAGCAGTACTTC.

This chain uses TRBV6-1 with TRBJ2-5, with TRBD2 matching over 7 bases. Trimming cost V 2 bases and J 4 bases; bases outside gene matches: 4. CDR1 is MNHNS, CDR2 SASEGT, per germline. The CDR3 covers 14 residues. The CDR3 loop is CASSELSGGETQYF. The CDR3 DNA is TGTGCCAGCAGTGAATTGTCGGGGGGAGAGACCCAGTACTTC.

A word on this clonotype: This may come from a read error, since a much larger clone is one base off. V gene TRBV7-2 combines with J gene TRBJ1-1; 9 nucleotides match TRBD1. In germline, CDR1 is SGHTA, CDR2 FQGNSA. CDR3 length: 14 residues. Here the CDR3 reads CAGSLQGATTEAFF. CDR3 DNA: TGTGCCGGCAGCTTACAGGGGGCGACAACTGAAGCTTTCTTT.